Here is one TCR beta chain with its context. Antigen specificity is unknown. Specified time point: recipient sample about 28 days before transplant, after cytoreduction. The data belong to a study of T cell clonotyping in hematopoietic cell transplantation. For the study at large: Pretransplant recipient samples were taken after cytoreduction.

Trimming left V 3 bases short and J 8 bases short, with 19 bases between. Germline-derived CDR1 and CDR2 are WSHSY and SAAADI. The CDR3 extends over 15 amino acids. Clones were read by immunoSEQ multiplex PCR, and TCRdb kept only the in-frame ones, dropping some. The sample shows roughly 30,000 clones, approximately 82% of them seen only once. Findings of the study overall: Without cell sorting, CD4 versus CD8 contributions remain unresolved. Recipient TCR diversity dropped after transplant; expanded clonotypes rose from day 30 to 180.

The material was peripheral blood mononuclear cells, obtained before stem cell transplant. This chain links TRBV10-2 with TRBJ1-2; D remains ambiguous. This clonotype originated in a man aged 40-50 years with acute myeloid leukemia. Some clones in this sample may be carry-over from other donors' samples. The CDR3 DNA sequence: TGCGCCAGCAGTGAAGGCGGCAGGCCTGTTGGGGGCTACACCTTC. Residues: CASSEGGRPVGGYTF.